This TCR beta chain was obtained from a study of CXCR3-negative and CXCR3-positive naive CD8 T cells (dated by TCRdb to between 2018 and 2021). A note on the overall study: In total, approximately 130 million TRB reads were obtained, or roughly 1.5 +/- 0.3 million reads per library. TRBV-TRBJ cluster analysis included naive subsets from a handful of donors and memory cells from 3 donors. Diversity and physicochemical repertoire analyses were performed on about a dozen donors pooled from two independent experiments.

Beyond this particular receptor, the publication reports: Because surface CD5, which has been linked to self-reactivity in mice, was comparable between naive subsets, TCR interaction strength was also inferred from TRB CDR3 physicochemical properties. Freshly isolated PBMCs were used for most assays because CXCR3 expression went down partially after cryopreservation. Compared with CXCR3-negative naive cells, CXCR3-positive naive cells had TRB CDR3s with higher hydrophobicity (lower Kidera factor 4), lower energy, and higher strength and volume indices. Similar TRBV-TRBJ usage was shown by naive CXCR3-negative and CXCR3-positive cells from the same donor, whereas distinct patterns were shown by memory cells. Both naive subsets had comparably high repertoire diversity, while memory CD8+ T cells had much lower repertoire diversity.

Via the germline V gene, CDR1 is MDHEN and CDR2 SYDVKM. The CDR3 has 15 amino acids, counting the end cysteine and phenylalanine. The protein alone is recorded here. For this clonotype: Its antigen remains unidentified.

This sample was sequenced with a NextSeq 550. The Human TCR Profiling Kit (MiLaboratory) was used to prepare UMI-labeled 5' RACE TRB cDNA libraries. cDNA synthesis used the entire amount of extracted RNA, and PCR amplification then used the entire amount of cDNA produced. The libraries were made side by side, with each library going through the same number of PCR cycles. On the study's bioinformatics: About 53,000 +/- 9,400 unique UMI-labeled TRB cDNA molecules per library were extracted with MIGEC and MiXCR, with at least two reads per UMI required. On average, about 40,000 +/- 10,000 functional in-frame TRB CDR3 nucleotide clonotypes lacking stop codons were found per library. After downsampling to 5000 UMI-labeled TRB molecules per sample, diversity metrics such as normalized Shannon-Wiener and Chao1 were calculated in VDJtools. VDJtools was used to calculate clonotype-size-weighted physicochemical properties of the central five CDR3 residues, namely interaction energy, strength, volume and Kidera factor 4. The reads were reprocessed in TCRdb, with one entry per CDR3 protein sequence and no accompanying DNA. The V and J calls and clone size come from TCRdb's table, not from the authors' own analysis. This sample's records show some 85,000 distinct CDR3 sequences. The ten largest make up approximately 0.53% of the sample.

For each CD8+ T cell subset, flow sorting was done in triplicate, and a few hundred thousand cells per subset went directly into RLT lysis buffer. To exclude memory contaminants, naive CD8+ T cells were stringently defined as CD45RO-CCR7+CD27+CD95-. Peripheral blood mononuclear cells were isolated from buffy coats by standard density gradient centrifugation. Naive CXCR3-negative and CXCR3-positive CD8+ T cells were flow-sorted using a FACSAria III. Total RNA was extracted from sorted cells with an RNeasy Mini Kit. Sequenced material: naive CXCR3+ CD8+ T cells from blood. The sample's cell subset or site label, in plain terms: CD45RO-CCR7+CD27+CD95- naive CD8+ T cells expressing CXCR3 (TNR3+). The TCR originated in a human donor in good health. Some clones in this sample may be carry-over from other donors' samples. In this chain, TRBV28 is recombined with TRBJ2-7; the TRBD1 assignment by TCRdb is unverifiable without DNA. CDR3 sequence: CASSRGQGVFYEQYF.